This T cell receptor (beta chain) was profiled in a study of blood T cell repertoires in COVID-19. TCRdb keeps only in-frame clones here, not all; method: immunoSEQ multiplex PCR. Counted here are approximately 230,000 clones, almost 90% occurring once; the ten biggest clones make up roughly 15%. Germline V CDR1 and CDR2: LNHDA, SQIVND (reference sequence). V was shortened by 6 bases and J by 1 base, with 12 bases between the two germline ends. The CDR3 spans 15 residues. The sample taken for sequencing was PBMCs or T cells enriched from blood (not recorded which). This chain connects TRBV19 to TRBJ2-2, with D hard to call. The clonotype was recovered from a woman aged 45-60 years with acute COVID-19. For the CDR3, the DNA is TGTGCCAGTAGGATGGTGGCAGGGAACACCGGGGAGCTGTTTTTT. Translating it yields CASRMVAGNTGELFF.